This T cell receptor beta chain was sequenced during a study of T-cell memory formation after mild COVID-19. The germline V gene has CDR1 SEHNR and CDR2 FQNEAQ (reference sequence). Trimming cost V 3 bases and J 3 bases, with 3 bases left between them. The CDR3 spans 12 residues. This clonotype showed up just a few times. In TCRdb, the 5' RACE reads were re-called with MiXCR into one record per CDR3 protein. The repertoire holds 300,000 to 350,000 distinct CDR3 sequences, with 14% as singletons. The sample taken for sequencing was PBMCs or a T cell subset sorted from them (not recorded which). The clonotype was recovered from a man younger than 35 who had mild COVID-19 (a few samples of this study predate the infection). Cell type and time point are not known. The chain links TRBV7-9 to TRBJ1-5, with D unresolved. CDR3 in amino acids: CASSFPNQPQHF. CDR3 nucleotides: TGTGCCAGCAGCTTCCCCAATCAGCCCCAGCATTTT.